This entry concerns a single TCR beta chain. Its antigen is still unknown. The sample originates from a study of beta chain features in type 1 diabetes. Overall study findings and caveats: Type 1 diabetes patients had fewer VDJ junction insertions and more deletions. HLA influence on TCRB rearrangement stayed unresolved here. There was a moderate but significant shortening of TCRB CDR3s in all four CD4+ subsets of Type 1 diabetes patients.

Sequencing targeted expressed TCRB transcripts, as all isolated RNA had been reverse transcribed. Assay: immunoSEQ multiplex PCR; the TCRdb copy retains only in-frame clones and omits some. The sample has about 190,000 clones, around 8% seen once. The V end was cut by 1 base, the J end by 6 bases, with 16 bases between. The CDR3 is 16 amino acids. Germline V CDR1 and CDR2: LGHNA, YNFKEQ. This receptor was obtained from a woman aged 40 to 55 with type 1 diabetes. This sequence joins TRBV4-2 and TRBJ2-1; D is perhaps TRBD2 (5 bases). The sample was central memory CD4+ T cells from blood. The CDR3 reads CASSQVTGMNGNEQFF. CDR3 sequence (DNA): TGTGCCAGCAGCCAAGTGACCGGGATGAATGGCAATGAGCAGTTCTTC.